This T cell receptor beta chain was profiled in a study of blood T cell repertoires in COVID-19. Study as a whole: Specimens from acute and convalescent COVID-19 originated in the United States, Italy and Spain. The cDNA or gDNA used as material had been derived from T cells, B-cell-depleted T cells, or PBMCs.

Germline CDR1 reads SGHNT; CDR2 reads YYREEE (reference sequence). Trimming stripped 3 bases from V and 3 bases from J, with 12 bases between. The CDR3 is made up of 14 amino acids. As processed by the authors: Reference gene primer amplification in the assay estimated nucleated cell counts. This table comes from immunoSEQ multiplex PCR, and its TCRdb copy is limited to in-frame clones, with some not included. V and J calls and clone size are copied from that table; D and trimming were computed from the DNA. The data contain more than 100,000 clones, roughly 85% of them singletons. The rearrangement uses TRBV5-4 and TRBJ2-5, with D maybe TRBD2 (5 bases). Sequenced sample: peripheral blood. This sequence originates from a man aged 40-49 years with acute or convalescent COVID-19. CDR3 sequence: CASSSTGSEETQYF. CDR3 DNA: TGTGCCAGCAGCTCCACTGGGAGCGAAGAGACCCAGTACTTC. The variable domain in full, completed from reference TRBV5-4 and TRBJ2-5, reads ETGVTQSPTHLIKTRGQQVTLRCSSQSGHNTVSWYQQALGQGPQFIFQYYREEENGRGNFPPRFSGLQFPNYSSELNVNALELDDSALYLCASSSTGSEETQYFGPGTRLLVL.